This T cell receptor beta chain emerged from a study of shared clonotypes between healthy human individuals. Across the whole study: Each donor had three CD4 naive, three CD4 memory, two CD8 naive and one CD8 memory plate.

Healthy adults negative for HIV, lacking recent acute infections or vaccinations, served as donors. All donors were Caucasian adults living in Nashville, Tennessee. CD4+ cells were split into CD45RA+ naive and CD45RA-negative memory subsets. Germline CDR1 reads MDHEN; CDR2 reads SYDVKM. V was shortened by 6 bases and J by 6 bases, with 18 bases between the two germline ends. This CDR3 spans 15 amino acids. Using immunoSEQ multiplex PCR, the repertoire was profiled, and TCRdb retains in-frame clones only, with some absent. Of 2 million to 2.5 million clones in the sample, 92% were seen once. This clone was recorded only once.

The sample comprised naive CD4+ T cells from PBMCs. The subset is: CD45RA+ positively selected. The sequence was obtained from a man between 18 and 35 years old in good health. Some clones in this sample may be carry-over from other donors' samples. The chain joins TRBV28 to TRBJ2-1, with a possible D match to TRBD2 (6 bases). The CDR3 sequence: CASRALAGKTNEQFF. Here the CDR3 DNA reads TGTGCCAGCAGGGCCCTCGCGGGAAAGACCAATGAGCAGTTCTTC.